This T cell receptor beta chain came from a study of blood T cell repertoires in COVID-19. As to this clone: In the same sample, other DNA sequences code for this CDR3.

Donors of Cohort 3 who recovered were those that had two negative PCRs, clearance, or symptom resolution. The data were produced by immunoSEQ multiplex PCR, yet TCRdb's version contains in-frame clones alone and is incomplete. The table shows some 420,000 clones, with 75% to 90% occurring only once. Germline V gene sequence: CDR1 SQVTM, CDR2 ANQGSEA. The CDR3 has 12 residues. Trimming cost V 5 bases and J 4 bases, with 12 bases left between them. The chain links TRBV29-1 to TRBJ2-7; possibly TRBD2 for D (5 bases). The sample consisted of PBMCs or T cells enriched from blood (not recorded which). The TCR comes from a man younger than 40 who had recovered from COVID-19. Here the CDR3 DNA reads TGCAGCGTTACCCGGGGATCGTACGAGCAGTACTTC. Protein: CSVTRGSYEQYF.